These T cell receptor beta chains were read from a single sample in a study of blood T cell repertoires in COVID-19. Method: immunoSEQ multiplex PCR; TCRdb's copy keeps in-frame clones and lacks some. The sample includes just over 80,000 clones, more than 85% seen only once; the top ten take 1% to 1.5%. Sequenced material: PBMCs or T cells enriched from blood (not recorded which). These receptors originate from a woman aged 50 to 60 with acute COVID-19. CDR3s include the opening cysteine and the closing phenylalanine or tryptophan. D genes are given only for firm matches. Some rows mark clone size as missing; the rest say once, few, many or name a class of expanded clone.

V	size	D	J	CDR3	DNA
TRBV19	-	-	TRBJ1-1	CASSITGLNTEAFF	TGTGCCAGTAGTATAACAGGGTTGAACACTGAAGCTTTCTTT
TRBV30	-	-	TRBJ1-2	CAWGRENYGYTF	TGTGCCTGGGGCAGGGAAAACTATGGCTACACCTTC
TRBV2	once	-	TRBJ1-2	CASSDEGSGYTF	TGTGCCAGCAGTGATGAGGGAAGTGGCTACACCTTC
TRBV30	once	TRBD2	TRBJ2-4	CAWSVKLAGGLSKNIQYF	TGTGCCTGGAGTGTAAAACTAGCGGGAGGGCTAAGCAAAAACATTCAGTACTTC
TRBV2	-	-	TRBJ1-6	CASRQAGRGGPSPLHF	TGTGCCAGCAGACAGGCAGGGCGGGGAGGTCCTTCACCCCTCCACTTT
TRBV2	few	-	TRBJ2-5	CASSEPLQYQETQYF	TGTGCCAGCAGTGAACCTCTCCAGTACCAAGAGACCCAGTACTTC
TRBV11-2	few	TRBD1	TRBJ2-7	CASSLAGQVSYEQYF	TGTGCCAGCAGCTTAGCAGGACAGGTCTCCTACGAGCAGTACTTC
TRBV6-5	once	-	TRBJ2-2	CASSPRQLNTGELFF	TGTGCCAGCAGCCCCAGACAGTTGAACACCGGGGAGCTGTTTTTT
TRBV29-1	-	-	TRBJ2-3	CSVGHSPDTQYF	TGCAGCGTTGGGCATAGCCCAGATACGCAGTATTTT
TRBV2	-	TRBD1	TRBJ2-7	CASSVSHSLRDSSYEQYF	TGTGCCAGCAGTGTTTCTCACTCTCTTCGGGACAGTTCCTACGAGCAGTACTTC
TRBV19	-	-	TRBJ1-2	CASSIVGRPNYGYTF	TGTGCCAGTAGTATAGTGGGCAGACCTAACTATGGCTACACCTTC
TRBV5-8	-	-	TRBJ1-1	CASRRWGGQNTEAFF	TGTGCCAGCAGACGTTGGGGGGGACAGAACACTGAAGCTTTCTTT
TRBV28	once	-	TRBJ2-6	CASSLPSRAGANVLTF	TGTGCCAGCAGTTTACCCTCCCGGGCTGGGGCCAACGTCCTGACTTTC
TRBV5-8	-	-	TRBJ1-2	CASSLQGVYGYTF	TGTGCCAGCAGCTTACAGGGTGTCTATGGCTACACCTTC
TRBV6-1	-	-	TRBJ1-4	CASSELRATNEKLFF	TGTGCCAGCAGTGAACTCAGGGCAACTAATGAAAAACTGTTTTTT
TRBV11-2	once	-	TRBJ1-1	CASSTRVRAEAFF	TGTGCCAGCAGCACCAGGGTAAGGGCTGAAGCTTTCTTT
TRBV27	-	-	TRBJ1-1	CASSLAWGGTEAFF	TGTGCCAGCAGTTTAGCCTGGGGGGGCACTGAAGCTTTCTTT
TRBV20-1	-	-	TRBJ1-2	CSAFGADGYTF	TGCAGTGCTTTTGGGGCGGATGGCTACACCTTC
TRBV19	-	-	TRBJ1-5	CASSIARGSNQPQHF	TGTGCCAGTAGTATAGCGCGAGGGAGCAATCAGCCCCAGCATTTT
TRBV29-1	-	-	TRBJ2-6	CSVGERASGANVLTF	TGCAGCGTCGGGGAAAGGGCCTCTGGGGCCAACGTCCTGACTTTC
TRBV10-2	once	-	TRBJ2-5	CASSEGSRRETQYF	TGCGCCAGCAGTGAGGGGAGTAGGCGGGAGACCCAGTACTTC
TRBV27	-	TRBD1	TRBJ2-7	CASRPGTVFVTWYF	TGTGCCAGCAGACCAGGGACAGTCTTTGTAACTTGGTACTTC
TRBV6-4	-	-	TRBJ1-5	CASSPNSWNQPQHF	TGTGCCAGCAGCCCGAACAGTTGGAATCAGCCCCAGCATTTT
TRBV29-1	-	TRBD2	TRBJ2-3	CSVEPWTSAVTDTQYF	TGCAGCGTCGAACCCTGGACTAGCGCGGTCACAGATACGCAGTATTTT
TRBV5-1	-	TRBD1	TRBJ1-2	CASSLGDPHRGGYTF	TGCGCCAGCAGCTTGGGGGACCCGCACAGGGGCGGCTACACCTTC
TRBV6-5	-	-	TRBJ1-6	CASSMDRRLGSPLHF	TGTGCCAGCAGCATGGACAGACGGCTCGGTTCACCCCTCCACTTT
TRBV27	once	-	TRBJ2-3	CASSFLGLNTDTQYF	TGTGCCAGCAGTTTCCTCGGTCTTAATACAGATACGCAGTATTTT
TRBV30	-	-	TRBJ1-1	CAWSVGAMSEAFF	TGTGCCTGGAGTGTAGGGGCAATGTCTGAAGCTTTCTTT
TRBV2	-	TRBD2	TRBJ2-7	CASSESTSGGLEQYF	TGTGCCAGCAGTGAAAGTACTAGCGGGGGGCTGGAGCAGTACTTC
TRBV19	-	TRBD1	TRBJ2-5	CASSNGGGTGGRETQYF	TGTGCCAGTAGCAACGGAGGGGGGACAGGGGGAAGAGAGACCCAGTACTTC
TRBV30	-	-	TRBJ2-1	CAWSVPLASGSYNEQFF	TGTGCCTGGAGTGTACCCCTGGCCTCGGGGTCCTACAATGAGCAGTTCTTC
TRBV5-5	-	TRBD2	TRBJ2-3	CASSLVATSSSTDTQYF	TGTGCCAGCAGCTTGGTTGCGACTAGCTCTAGCACAGATACGCAGTATTTT
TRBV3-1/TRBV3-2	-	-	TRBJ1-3	CASSYRGTIYF	TGTGCCAGCTCTTACCGGGGCACCATATATTTT
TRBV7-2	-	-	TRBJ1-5	CASQKGEGDQPQHF	TGTGCCAGCCAGAAAGGGGAGGGGGATCAGCCCCAGCATTTT
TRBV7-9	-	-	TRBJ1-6	CASSRRTYSDSPLHF	TGTGCCAGCAGTCGACGGACATACAGCGATTCACCCCTCCACTTT
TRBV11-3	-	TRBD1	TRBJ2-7	CASSLGLRDRDEQYF	TGTGCCAGCAGCTTAGGTTTACGGGACAGGGACGAGCAGTACTTC
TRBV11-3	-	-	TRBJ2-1	CASSVGQGLREQFF	TGTGCCAGCAGCGTCGGACAAGGGCTTCGGGAGCAGTTCTTC
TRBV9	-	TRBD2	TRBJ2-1	CASSVVAGGNEQFF	TGTGCCAGCAGCGTAGTAGCGGGAGGGAATGAGCAGTTCTTC
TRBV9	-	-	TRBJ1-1	CASSVGERTEAFF	TGTGCCAGCAGCGTAGGGGAGAGGACTGAAGCTTTCTTT
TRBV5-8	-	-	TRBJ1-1	CASNPTSNTEAFF	TGTGCCAGCAACCCAACATCGAACACTGAAGCTTTCTTT
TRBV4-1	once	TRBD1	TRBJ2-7	CASSQASPGQGDYEQYF	TGCGCCAGCAGCCAGGCCTCACCGGGACAGGGGGACTACGAGCAGTACTTC
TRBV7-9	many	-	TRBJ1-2	CASSLGQEYGYTF	TGTGCCAGCAGCTTAGGACAGGAGTATGGCTACACCTTC
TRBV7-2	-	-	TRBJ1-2	CASSQFATGTRYGYTF	TGTGCCAGCAGTCAATTCGCGACAGGAACACGATATGGCTACACCTTC
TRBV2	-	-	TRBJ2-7	CASSPRPGMSYEQYF	TGTGCCAGCAGTCCCAGACCGGGGATGTCCTACGAGCAGTACTTC
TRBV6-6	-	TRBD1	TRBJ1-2	CASSYPQDRSYGYTF	TGTGCCAGCAGTTACCCCCAGGACAGGTCCTATGGCTACACCTTC
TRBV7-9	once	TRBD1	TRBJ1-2	CASSFGQGVNYGYTF	TGTGCCAGCAGCTTCGGACAGGGGGTGAACTATGGCTACACCTTC
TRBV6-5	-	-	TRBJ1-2	CASCARGSNYGYTF	TGTGCCAGCTGCGCCAGGGGATCTAACTATGGCTACACCTTC
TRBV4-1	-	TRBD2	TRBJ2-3	CASSQEDRGRARVSQYF	TGCGCCAGCAGCCAAGAAGACCGCGGGAGGGCTCGAGTATCGCAGTATTTT
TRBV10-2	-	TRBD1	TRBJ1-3	CASSGPGQAISGNTIYF	TGCGCCAGCAGTGGCCCGGGACAGGCTATCTCTGGAAACACCATATATTTT
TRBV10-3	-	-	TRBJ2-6	CAISGGSGANVLTF	TGTGCCATCAGTGGAGGTTCTGGGGCCAACGTCCTGACTTTC
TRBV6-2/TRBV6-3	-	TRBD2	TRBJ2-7	CASSTAGGAPYEQYF	TGTGCCAGCAGTACTGCGGGGGGGGCTCCCTACGAGCAGTACTTC